This paragraph reports one T cell receptor beta chain. The antigen is not known. This specimen comes from a study of T cells after yellow fever vaccination. The study's findings and limits: Abundant clonotypes from the bulk population could have been carried over as contaminants into FACS-sorted repertoires. A weaker secondary response peaked on day 5, the primary on day 15.

Germline CDR1 is MGHRA and CDR2 is YSYEKL. This CDR3 comprises 13 residues. Trimming took off 4 bases at V and 3 bases at J, with 9 bases between the two ends. A 5'RACE template-switching step, the method used to make TCR cDNA, added a universal primer site and UMIs. TCRdb ran MiXCR on the 5' RACE reads and lists one entry per CDR3 protein. Here the sample spans roughly 74,000 distinct CDR3 sequences, approximately 6.9% being singletons. This clonotype originated in a man younger than 35 who received the YFV17D yellow fever vaccine. Source: CD8+ T cells sorted from PBMCs, taken 4 to 6 days after the first yellow fever vaccination. The chain is built from TRBV4-1 and TRBJ1-2; D call uncertain. CDR3 residues: CASSPSAYYGYTF. DNA for the CDR3: TGCGCCAGCAGCCCCTCTGCATACTATGGCTACACCTTC.